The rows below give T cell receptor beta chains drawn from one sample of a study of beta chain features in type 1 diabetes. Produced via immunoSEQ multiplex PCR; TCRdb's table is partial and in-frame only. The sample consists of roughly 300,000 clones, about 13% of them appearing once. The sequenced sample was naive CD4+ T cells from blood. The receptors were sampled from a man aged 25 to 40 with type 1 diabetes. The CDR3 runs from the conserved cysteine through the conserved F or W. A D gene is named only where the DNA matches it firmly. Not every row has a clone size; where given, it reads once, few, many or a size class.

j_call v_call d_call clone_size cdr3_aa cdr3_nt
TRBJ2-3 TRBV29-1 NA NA CSARVPGEDTQYF TGCAGCGCCAGGGTCCCGGGGGAAGATACGCAGTATTTT
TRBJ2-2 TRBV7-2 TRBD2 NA CASSLAWEGTGELFF TGTGCCAGCAGCTTAGCTTGGGAGGGCACCGGGGAGCTGTTTTTT
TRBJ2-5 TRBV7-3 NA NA CASSATIQETQYF TGTGCCAGCAGCGCGACAATCCAAGAGACCCAGTACTTC
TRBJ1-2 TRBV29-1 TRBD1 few CSVLAGQFYGYTF TGCAGCGTACTAGCGGGACAGTTCTATGGCTACACCTTC
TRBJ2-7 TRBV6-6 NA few CASSYSQREQYF TGTGCCAGCAGTTACAGTCAGCGCGAGCAGTACTTC
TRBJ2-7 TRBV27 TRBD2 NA CASSFSTSGRYEQYF TGTGCCAGCAGTTTCTCGACTAGCGGGAGGTACGAGCAGTACTTC
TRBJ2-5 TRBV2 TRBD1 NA CASRTGSLLETQYF TGTGCCAGCAGGACAGGGTCCTTGTTGGAGACCCAGTACTTC
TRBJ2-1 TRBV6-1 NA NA CASSESRGIRRDSYNEQFF TGTGCCAGCAGTGAATCTCGTGGGATTCGGCGGGACTCCTACAATGAGCAGTTCTTC
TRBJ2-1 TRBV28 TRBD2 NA CASSFRGRASDEQFF TGTGCCAGCAGTTTCCGTGGGAGGGCCTCGGATGAGCAGTTCTTC
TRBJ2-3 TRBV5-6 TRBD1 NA CASSLRQGFTDTQYF TGTGCCAGCAGCTTGCGACAGGGCTTCACAGATACGCAGTATTTT
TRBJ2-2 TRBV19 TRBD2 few CASSGLAATGELFF TGTGCCAGTAGCGGACTAGCGGCTACCGGGGAGCTGTTTTTT
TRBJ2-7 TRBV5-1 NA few CASSLDGGRYEQYF TGCGCCAGCAGCTTGGACGGGGGAAGGTACGAGCAGTACTTC
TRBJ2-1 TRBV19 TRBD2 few CASSRTSGAYNEQFF TGTGCCAGTAGTAGAACTAGCGGAGCCTACAATGAGCAGTTCTTC
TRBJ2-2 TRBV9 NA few CASSVAGPGELFF TGTGCCAGCAGCGTCGCGGGACCCGGGGAGCTGTTTTTT
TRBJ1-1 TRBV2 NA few CASRYRAMNTEAFF TGTGCCAGCAGGTACAGGGCTATGAACACTGAAGCTTTCTTT
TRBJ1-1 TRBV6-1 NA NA CASSSDGAGTEAFF TGTGCCAGCAGTTCAGATGGGGCTGGCACTGAAGCTTTCTTT
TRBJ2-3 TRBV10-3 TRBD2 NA CAISDSTSGTTDTQYF TGTGCCATCAGTGATTCGACTAGCGGGACAACAGATACGCAGTATTTT
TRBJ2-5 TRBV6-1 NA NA CASSERETQYF TGTGCCAGCAGTGAACGGGAGACCCAGTACTTC
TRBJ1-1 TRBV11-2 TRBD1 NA CASSLVGGQLEAFF TGTGCCAGCAGCTTAGTAGGGGGACAGCTTGAAGCTTTCTTT
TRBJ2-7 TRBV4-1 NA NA CASSQLGLPGDEQYF TGCGCCAGCAGCCAACTGGGACTCCCCGGTGACGAGCAGTACTTC
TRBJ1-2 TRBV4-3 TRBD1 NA CASSQTGQGTKGYTF TGCGCCAGCAGCCAAACTGGACAGGGGACGAAAGGCTACACCTTC
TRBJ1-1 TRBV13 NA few CASSLGAFTEAFF TGTGCCAGCAGCTTGGGGGCTTTCACTGAAGCTTTCTTT
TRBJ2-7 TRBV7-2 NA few CASSVNYEQYF TGTGCCAGCAGCGTCAACTACGAGCAGTACTTC
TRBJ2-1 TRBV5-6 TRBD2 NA CASSSTAGNEQFF TGTGCCAGCAGCTCGACAGCGGGGAATGAGCAGTTCTTC
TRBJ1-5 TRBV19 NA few CASSTGSNQPQHF TGTGCCAGTAGTACGGGTAGCAATCAGCCCCAGCATTTT
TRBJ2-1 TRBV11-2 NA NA CASSPDTGGEQFF TGTGCCAGCAGCCCTGATACCGGCGGTGAGCAGTTCTTC
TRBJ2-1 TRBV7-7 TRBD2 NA CASSLGIAGGYNEQFF TGTGCTAGCAGCTTAGGGATAGCGGGAGGTTACAATGAGCAGTTCTTC
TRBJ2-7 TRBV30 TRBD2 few CGLAETYEQYF TGTGGGCTAGCGGAAACCTACGAGCAGTACTTC
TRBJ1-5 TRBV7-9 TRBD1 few CASSLGTGGDQPQHF TGTGCCAGCAGCCTCGGGACAGGGGGCGATCAGCCCCAGCATTTT
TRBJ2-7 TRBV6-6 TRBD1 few CASTNRGGNEQYF TGTGCCAGCACCAACAGGGGCGGAAACGAGCAGTACTTC
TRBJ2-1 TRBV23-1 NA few CASSQRLAQSSYNEQFF TGCGCCAGCAGTCAGCGCCTAGCGCAGAGCTCCTACAATGAGCAGTTCTTC
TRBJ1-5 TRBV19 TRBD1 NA CASRGTGEVNQPQHF TGTGCCAGTAGAGGGACAGGGGAGGTCAATCAGCCCCAGCATTTT
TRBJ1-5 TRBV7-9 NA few CASSLGRDLWEPQHF TGTGCCAGCAGCTTAGGGAGGGATCTTTGGGAGCCCCAGCATTTT
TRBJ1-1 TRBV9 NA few CASSVVGPRLLF TGTGCCAGCAGCGTAGTGGGGCCGAGACTCCTCTTT
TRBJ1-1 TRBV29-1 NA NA CSVEKPETTEAFF TGCAGCGTTGAAAAACCGGAGACCACTGAAGCTTTCTTT
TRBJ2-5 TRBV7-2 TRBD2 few CASAWGGETQYF TGTGCCAGCGCCTGGGGGGGAGAGACCCAGTACTTC
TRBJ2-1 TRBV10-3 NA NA CAISESSQGLGNEQFF TGTGCCATCAGTGAGTCGTCCCAGGGCCTCGGGAATGAGCAGTTCTTC
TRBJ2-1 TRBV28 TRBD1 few CASSLPGQGRDEQFF TGTGCCAGCAGCCTACCGGGACAGGGTCGCGATGAGCAGTTCTTC
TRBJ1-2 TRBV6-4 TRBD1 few CASSPGQGFYGYTF TGTGCCAGCAGCCCTGGACAGGGGTTCTATGGCTACACCTTC
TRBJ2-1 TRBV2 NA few CASSASSRLDEQFF TGTGCCAGCAGTGCCTCCTCCCGTCTCGATGAGCAGTTCTTC
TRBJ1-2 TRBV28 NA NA CATVSVLFTF TGTGCCACGGTTTCGGTGTTGTTTACCTTC
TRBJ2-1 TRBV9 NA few CASSVSFYNEQFF TGTGCCAGCAGCGTCAGTTTCTACAATGAGCAGTTCTTC
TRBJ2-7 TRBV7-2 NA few CATREFPSSYEQYF TGTGCCACCCGGGAGTTCCCCTCCTCCTACGAGCAGTACTTC
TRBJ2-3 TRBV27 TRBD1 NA CASSLMTGSSTDTQYF TGTGCCAGCAGTCTTATGACAGGGTCTAGCACAGATACGCAGTATTTT
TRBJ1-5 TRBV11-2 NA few CASSSGGGTGNQPQHF TGTGCCAGCAGCTCTGGGGGAGGGACGGGCAATCAGCCCCAGCATTTT
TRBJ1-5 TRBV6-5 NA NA CARSRGVWEQPQHF TGTGCCAGGAGCAGGGGTGTATGGGAACAGCCCCAGCATTTT
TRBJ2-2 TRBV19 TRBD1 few CASSTQGTGELFF TGTGCCAGTAGTACACAGGGGACCGGGGAGCTGTTTTTT
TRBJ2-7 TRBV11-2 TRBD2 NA CASSSLGTSETGEQYF TGTGCCAGCAGCTCCCTAGGGACTAGCGAGACCGGGGAGCAGTACTTC
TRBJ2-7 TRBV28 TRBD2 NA CASMLAGVYEQYF TGTGCCAGCATGCTAGCGGGAGTTTACGAGCAGTACTTC
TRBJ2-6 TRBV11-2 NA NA CASSLPAGANVLTF TGTGCCAGCAGCTTACCCGCTGGGGCCAACGTCCTGACTTTC
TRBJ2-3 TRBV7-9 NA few CASSFGGGGTDTQYF TGTGCCAGCAGCTTCGGCGGAGGGGGCACAGATACGCAGTATTTT
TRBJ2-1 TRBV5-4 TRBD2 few CASTLTSGVYNEQFF TGTGCCAGCACCTTGACTAGCGGGGTGTACAATGAGCAGTTCTTC
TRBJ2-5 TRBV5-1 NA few CASSFEGEETQYF TGCGCCAGCAGCTTCGAAGGGGAAGAGACCCAGTACTTC
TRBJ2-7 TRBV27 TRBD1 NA CASSPTGTGWHEQYF TGTGCCAGCAGTCCCACGGGGACAGGTTGGCACGAGCAGTACTTC
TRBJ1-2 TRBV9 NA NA CASSVGGQDDPNYGYTF TGTGCCAGCAGCGTAGGGGGCCAGGATGATCCTAACTATGGCTACACCTTC
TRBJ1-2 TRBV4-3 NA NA CASSQEGAGDYGYTF TGCGCCAGCAGCCAAGAGGGCGCAGGGGACTATGGCTACACCTTC
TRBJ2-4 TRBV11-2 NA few CASSLSGKNIQYF TGTGCCAGCAGCTTAAGCGGGAAAAACATTCAGTACTTC